The 26 T cell receptor beta chains reported below all come from one sample, sequenced in a study of CD8+CD57+ T cells in acquired aplastic anemia. Genomic DNA served as template for TCR beta VDJ and CDR3 profiling. TCRdb itself ran the reads through MiXCR, one entry per CDR3 protein. The sample lists some 200,000 distinct CDR3 sequences, 48% occurring once. Patients picked for sequencing had shown CD8+CD57+ cell expansion detected by flow cytometry. The sample comprised sorted CD4+, CD8+, or CD8+CD57+ T cells (not recorded which) from PBMCs. These receptors were collected from a human donor with aplastic anemia.

The table lists this clonotype with many counts. The chain joins TRBV11-2 to TRBJ2-1; possible D gene TRBD1, 6 bases. Germline values: CDR1 SGHAT, CDR2 FQNNGV. Trimming took off 5 bases at V and 4 bases at J, with 9 bases between the two ends. CDR3 size: 13 residues. For the CDR3, the DNA is TGTGCCAGCAGCGCAACAGGGTACAATGAGCAGTTCTTC. Translated, it gives CASSATGYNEQFF.

This clonotype was recorded many times. V is TRBV19 and J is TRBJ1-1; D unresolved. The germline gives CDR1 LNHDA, CDR2 SQIVND (reference sequence). CDR3 size: 14 residues. The V and J ends lost 3 bases and 5 bases respectively, with 13 bases between them. The CDR3 DNA reads as TGTGCCAGTAGTATTTTGGGTGGAGGAACTGAAGCTTTCTTT. As protein: CASSILGGGTEAFF.

On this clonotype itself: A much larger clonotype is one base distant, so this may be a read error. This chain uses TRBV5-1 with TRBJ2-3; D is undetermined. The CDR3 length is 16 residues. V lost 0 bases and J lost 1, with 12 bases in between. CDR1 and CDR2 (germline): SGHRS, YFSETQ. CDR3 region: CASSLGADWGTDTQYF. In DNA, the CDR3 is TGCGCCAGCAGCTTGGGGGCTGACTGGGGCACAGATACGCAGTATTTT.

The table lists this clonotype with a few counts. The CDR3 spells CASSLGQGRSDTQYF. The CDR3 DNA reads as TGTGCCAGCAGCTTGGGACAGGGGCGGTCAGATACGCAGTATTTT. J is TRBJ2-3 and V is TRBV7-3; 10 bases map to TRBD1. J lost 4 bases, V lost 3 bases, and 4 bases had no gene match. Looked up from germline, CDR1 is SGHTA and CDR2 is FQGTGA. CDR3 size: 15 residues.

The chain joins TRBV24-1 to TRBJ2-7, with 7 positions matching TRBD1. The CDR3 sequence is 14 residues long. The trim removed 7 bases at V and 2 bases at J, leaving 7 bases unmatched. Per the germline V gene, CDR1 is KGHDR and CDR2 is SFDVKD. CDR3 protein: CATSPGTAAYEQYF. DNA for the CDR3: TGTGCCACCAGCCCCGGGACAGCGGCCTACGAGCAGTACTTC.

In regard to this clonotype: Since a much larger clone is just one base distant, this may be a read error. This chain uses TRBV2 with TRBJ1-2; D remains unclear. CDR3 length equals 14 residues. CDR1 and CDR2 (germline): SNHLY, FYNNEI. CDR3 bases: TGTGCCAGCAGTGATATAGAAGCCAACTATGGCTACGCCTTC. Its translation: CASSDIEANYGYAF.

This clonotype was seen many times. The rearrangement uses TRBV12-3 or TRBV12-4 and TRBJ1-1; no firm D call. Trimming cost V 6 bases and J 4 bases, with 9 bases left between them. CDR3 length: 12 residues. CDR3 DNA: TGTGCCAGCAGACGGGTGGCCACTGAAGCTTTCTTT. Its protein product is CASRRVATEAFF.

The chain uses TRBV7-8 and TRBJ1-2; no clear D. The CDR3 is 12 residues long. With 5 bases removed from V and 8 bases from J, the gap between germline ends came to 12 bases. Germline V gene lookup returns CDR1 SGHVS and CDR2 FQNEAQ. In nucleotides, the CDR3 is TGTGCCAGCAGCACCACCCTGGGGGGCTACACCTTC. Translation: CASSTTLGGYTF.

The table lists this clonotype with a few counts. The chain combines TRBV24-1 with TRBJ2-7, with D hard to call. Trimming removed 4 bases at V and 3 bases at J, with 6 bases between. This CDR3 has 12 amino acids. Germline CDR1 is KGHDR and CDR2 is SFDVKD. CDR3 DNA: TGTGCCACCAGTGACAATAACTACGAGCAGTACTTC. Amino acid sequence: CATSDNNYEQYF.

This chain connects TRBV11-2 to TRBJ2-7; D unclear. The V end lost 5 bases, the J end lost 6 bases, and 8 bases lay between the germline ends. CDR1 and CDR2 from the germline V gene are SGHAT and FQNNGV. The CDR3 consists of 11 residues. For the CDR3, the DNA is TGTGCCAGCAGCGGAGTGTCCGAGCAGTACTTC. It translates to CASSGVSEQYF.

The chain joins TRBV7-2 to TRBJ2-7; D is ambiguous. This CDR3 comprises 12 residues. Looked up from germline, CDR1 is SGHTA and CDR2 is FQGNSA. Trimming took off 8 bases at V and 0 bases at J, with 8 bases between the two ends. The CDR3 reads CASGLSSYEQYF. The DNA of the CDR3 is TGTGCCAGCGGATTGAGCTCCTACGAGCAGTACTTC. Full variable domain (missing parts from reference TRBV7-2 and TRBJ2-7): GAGVSQSPSNKVTEKGKDVELRCDPISGHTALYWYRQSLGQGLEFLIYFQGNSAPDKSGLPSDRFSAERTGGSVSTLTIQRTQQEDSAVYLCASGLSSYEQYFGPGTRLTVT.

The chain joins TRBV19 to TRBJ2-7, with D possibly being TRBD2 (5 bases). Trimming removed 4 bases from V and 1 base from J, with 11 bases in between. The germline CDR1 and CDR2 sequences are LNHDA and SQIVND (reference sequence). The CDR3 has 14 residues. CDR3 region: CASSTIPGSYEQYF. The CDR3 nucleotides read TGTGCCAGTAGTACGATACCGGGATCCTACGAGCAGTACTTC.

This clonotype turned up a few times. The chain links TRBV2 to TRBJ2-7; 8 nucleotides align to TRBD1. The germline V gene encodes CDR1 SNHLY and CDR2 FYNNEI. The CDR3 runs 14 residues. J was trimmed by 3 bases and V by 4 bases; bases with no gene match: 5. This chain's CDR3 is CASSAGTGGYEQYF. DNA for the CDR3: TGTGCCAGCAGTGCTGGGACAGGCGGCTACGAGCAGTACTTC.

With regard to this clonotype: Without the conserved terminal phenylalanine or tryptophan, this CDR3 likely stems from a read error. The chain has TRBV20-1 and TRBJ2-2, with D unclear. The V and J ends lost 3 bases and 0 bases respectively, with 5 bases between them. CDR1 DFQATT and CDR2 SNEGSKA come from the germline V gene (reference sequence). There are 13 residues in the CDR3. CDR3 coding DNA: TGCAGTGCTAGCCGGGCGAACACCGGGGAGCTGTTTCTT. Its translation is CSASRANTGELFL.

This clonotype has at least ten counts. The chain carries TRBV12-3 or TRBV12-4 and TRBJ1-2; D is undetermined. The CDR3 extends over 12 amino acids. With 1 base removed from V and 8 bases from J, the gap between germline ends came to 8 bases. The CDR3, as DNA: TGTGCCAGCAGTTTAGAGGGTATCGGCTACACCTTC. It translates to CASSLEGIGYTF.

In this sample, this clonotype turned up once. A much more abundant neighbour one base away suggests this may be a read error. The V call is TRBV11-3, the J call TRBJ2-1, with D possibly being TRBD2 (6 bases). V was shortened by 5 bases and J by 5 bases, with 10 bases between the two germline ends. Germline lookup yields CDR1 SGHNT and CDR2 YENEEA. The length of the CDR3 is 13 residues. The CDR3 DNA reads as TGTGCCAGCAGCGTTTCTAGCGACAATGAGCAGTTCTTC. Amino acid sequence: CASSVSSDNEQFF.

The chain has TRBV15 and TRBJ2-7, with D unresolved. Germline CDR1 is LNHNV and CDR2 is YYDKDF (reference sequence). The CDR3 length is 14 residues. Trimming left V 0 bases short and J 3 bases short, with 9 bases between. CDR3 in DNA: TGTGCCACCAGCAGAGATCGGGTGCTCTACGAGCAGTACTTC. Protein sequence: CATSRDRVLYEQYF.

This rearrangement joins TRBV18 to TRBJ2-7; D tentatively fits TRBD1 or TRBD2 (5 bases each). The ends were cut back, 4 bases at V and 6 bases at J, with 16 bases in the middle. Germline CDR1 KGHSH, CDR2 LQKENI. CDR3 length equals 14 residues. The CDR3 is CASSRATAGAEQYF. In DNA form, the CDR3 reads TGTGCCAGCTCACGGGCCACGGCCGGGGCCGAGCAGTACTTC.

V usage is TRBV10-3 and J usage is TRBJ2-7; maybe TRBD2 (6 bases). Germline loops: CDR1 ENHRY, CDR2 SYGVKD. The V gene lost 5 bases and the J gene lost 0 bases, with 20 bases spanning the gap. The CDR3 runs to 17 residues. CDR3 nucleotide sequence: TGTGCCATCAGTCACGGGGGTGCACCTCCGTGCTCCTACGAGCAGTACTTC. Translation gives CAISHGGAPPCSYEQYF.

This rearrangement joins TRBV7-6 to TRBJ2-5; no firm D call. This CDR3 region has 13 residues. Germline V lookup: CDR1 SGHVS, CDR2 FNYEAQ. Trimming took 5 bases from V and 1 from J, leaving 8 bases between them. CDR3 in DNA: TGTGCCAGCAGCGAGGCATTCCAAGAGACCCAGTACTTC. Protein: CASSEAFQETQYF.

This clonotype is a singleton in its sample. The chain is built from TRBV11-1 and TRBJ2-1, with 7 bases lining up with TRBD2. CDR1 is SGHAT and CDR2 is FQDESV in the germline V gene (reference sequence). The CDR3 is made up of 16 amino acids. The V gene end was trimmed by 6 bases and the J gene end by 0 bases; junction bases not matched to a gene: 8. The DNA of the CDR3 is TGTGCCAGCAGACTTAGCGGGCGAACCTCCTACAATGAGCAGTTCTTC. Translating it yields CASRLSGRTSYNEQFF.

This CDR3 reads CASSARDQGLAGVLGYEQYF. The CDR3 nucleotides read TGTGCCAGCAGTGCTAGAGATCAAGGTCTAGCGGGAGTGCTGGGCTACGAGCAGTACTTC. The chain uses TRBV25-1 and TRBJ2-7; TRBD2 agrees at 10 bases. CDR1 and CDR2 (germline): MGHDK, SYGVNS. J lost 3 bases, V lost 4 bases, and 21 bases had no gene match. The CDR3 is 20 amino acids.

This chain connects TRBV24-1 to TRBJ1-2, with 9 bases lining up with TRBD1. The CDR3 loop spans 14 amino acids. With V trimmed by 3 bases and J by 8 bases, 6 bases remained unmatched. Per germline, CDR1 KGHDR and CDR2 SFDVKD. The CDR3 DNA is TGTGCCACCAGTGATGTTACAGGGGGCCGAGGCTACACCTTC. Translating gives CATSDVTGGRGYTF.

This clonotype was seen a few times. This rearrangement joins TRBV24-1 to TRBJ1-3; D not resolved. This CDR3 contains 15 residues. The V end was cut by 4 bases, the J end by 0 bases, with 9 bases between. The germline CDR1 and CDR2 sequences are KGHDR and SFDVKD. In DNA, the CDR3 is TGTGCCACCAGTGACGGCACTCGCTCTGGAAACACCATATATTTT. It yields the protein CATSDGTRSGNTIYF.

This clonotype was found a few times. The V and J genes are TRBV2 and TRBJ2-5, with 10 bases matching TRBD2. V was clipped by 5 bases and J by 3 bases; unmatched bases: 6. Germline values: CDR1 SNHLY, CDR2 FYNNEI. The CDR3 is made up of 15 amino acids. The CDR3 loop is CASSLNGLAEETQYF. The CDR3 DNA is TGTGCCAGCAGTTTAAACGGACTAGCGGAAGAGACCCAGTACTTC.

The chain has TRBV10-1 and TRBJ2-3; D gene ambiguous. The CDR3 spans 17 residues. V was shortened by 3 bases and J by 6 bases, with 22 bases between the two germline ends. Germline V lookup: CDR1 WNHNN, CDR2 SYGVQD (reference sequence). The chain's CDR3 is CASSEGPGEASSDTQYF. The DNA for the CDR3 is TGCGCCAGCAGTGAAGGTCCCGGCGAAGCAAGTTCGGATACGCAGTATTTT.